The 24 T cell receptor beta chains presented below share a single source sample, sequenced in a study of T cell therapy product for transplant patients. Their antigen targets remain unknown. The protocol was immunoSEQ multiplex PCR, while the TCRdb copy is restricted to in-frame clones and leaves out a portion. The sample carries some 900 clones, roughly 46% recorded once. Sample label explained: CMVpp65/IE-1-reactive T cells enriched by IFNgamma capture and expanded in vitro. PBMCs were stimulated for less than 7 hours with overlapping CMV pp65 and IE-1 peptide pools at roughly 0.47 ug/ml each. Positive selection by IFNgamma secretion assay kept the CMV-stimulated cells that produced IFNgamma. Irradiated autologous feeders plus either IL-7/IL-15 or IL-2 supported the IFNgamma+ cells for about three weeks. The specimen sequenced was a sorted cell population cultured from PBMCs. The origin of the receptors is an adult in good health.

J is TRBJ1-5 and V is TRBV7-2; 8 bases map to TRBD1. J lost 1 base, V lost 5 bases, and 4 bases had no gene match. Germline CDR1 SGHTA, CDR2 FQGNSA. The CDR3 has 15 residues. CDR3 protein: CASSRTGLSNQPQHF. The CDR3 bases are TGTGCCAGCAGCCGGACAGGGTTGAGCAATCAGCCCCAGCATTTT.

This clone was detected a few times. This chain connects TRBV7-2 to TRBJ2-7; no definite D call. Germline V gene sequence: CDR1 SGHTA, CDR2 FQGNSA. This CDR3 is 15 amino acids long. V was clipped by 4 bases and J by 5 bases, with 18 bases between them. The CDR3 protein is CASSSLVTSIDEQYF. CDR3 DNA sequence: TGTGCCAGCAGCTCCCTCGTTACGTCGATCGACGAGCAGTACTTC.

This clone was found a few times. The chain joins TRBV27 to TRBJ1-5; D may be TRBD1 (5 bases). In germline, CDR1 is MNHEY, CDR2 SMNVEV (reference sequence). V was shortened by 5 bases and J by 5 bases, with 10 bases between the two germline ends. CDR3 size: 13 residues. CDR3 amino acids: CASSPTADQPQHF. As DNA, the CDR3 is TGTGCCAGCAGTCCGACAGCAGATCAGCCCCAGCATTTT.

This clone was seen a single time. The CDR3 bases are TGTGCCAGCAGTTTCGACACCTTTAGCAATCAGCCCCAGCATTTT. The encoded protein is CASSFDTFSNQPQHF. The chain combines TRBV6-5 with TRBJ1-5; D gene ambiguous. V lost 4 bases and J 0 bases, leaving 10 bases between the germline ends. This CDR3 has 15 residues. CDR1 and CDR2 (germline): MNHEY, SVGAGI.

The CDR3 nucleotides read TGTGCCAGCAGCTTAGTGGGTTTCGGTCAGCCCCAGCATTTT. It encodes CASSLVGFGQPQHF. The V gene is TRBV11-3, the J gene TRBJ1-5; D not certain. Germline V lookup: CDR1 SGHNT, CDR2 YENEEA. Trimming took off 1 base at V and 6 bases at J, with 10 bases between the two ends. This CDR3 contains 14 residues.

The rearrangement joins TRBV7-2 to TRBJ1-5; no reliable D call. Germline values: CDR1 SGHTA, CDR2 FQGNSA. The V and J ends lost 5 bases and 3 bases respectively, with 8 bases between them. CDR3 length: 13 amino acids. CDR3 DNA sequence: TGTGCCAGCAGCACGACGACCAATCAGCCCCAGCATTTT. This gives the protein CASSTTTNQPQHF.

The V call is TRBV27, the J call TRBJ1-4; D ambiguous. This CDR3 has 12 residues. V lost 7 bases and J 10 bases, leaving 13 bases between the germline ends. CDR1 is MNHEY and CDR2 is SMNVEV in the germline V gene (reference sequence). The CDR3 loop reads CASIPDEAKLFF. CDR3 nucleotide sequence: TGTGCCAGCATACCCGATGAGGCAAAACTGTTTTTT. Full variable domain (rest looked up from reference TRBV27 and TRBJ1-4): EAQVTQNPRYLITVTGKKLTVTCSQNMNHEYMSWYRQDPGLGLRQIYYSMNVEVTDKGDVPEGYKVSRKEKRNFPLILESPSPNQTSLYFCASIPDEAKLFFGSGTQLSVL.

The table lists this clone with a count of one. V usage is TRBV6-5 and J usage is TRBJ1-2, with a tentative D call TRBD1 (6 bases). From germline, CDR1 is MNHEY and CDR2 SVGAGI. This CDR3 is 14 amino acids long. V dropped 2 bases and J dropped 5 bases, with 12 bases sitting between them. The CDR3 nucleotides are TGTGCCAGCAGTTACGGCAGGGGAGAATATGGCTACACCTTC. Translation gives CASSYGRGEYGYTF.

This clone is termed medium-sized (0.01 to 0.1%). The rearrangement links TRBV27 to TRBJ2-1; maybe TRBD1 (5 bases). V lost 2 bases and J lost 6, with 11 bases in between. The germline gives CDR1 MNHEY, CDR2 SMNVEV (reference sequence). The CDR3 has 14 amino acids. The CDR3 loop reads CASSLQGSPNEQFF. CDR3 sequence (DNA): TGTGCCAGCAGTTTACAGGGTTCCCCCAATGAGCAGTTCTTC.

This clone was detected only a few times. The chain uses TRBV15 and TRBJ1-5, with 7 nucleotides matching TRBD1. The CDR3 loop spans 16 amino acids. The germline gives CDR1 LNHNV, CDR2 YYDKDF (reference sequence). The trim removed 3 bases at V and 3 bases at J, leaving 8 bases unmatched. CDR3 nucleotides: TGTGCCACCAGCAGGAGCATAGGGACAGCCAATCAGCCCCAGCATTTT. Its protein product is CATSRSIGTANQPQHF.

This sequence joins TRBV20-1 and TRBJ1-2, with D hard to call. Trimming shortened V by 3 bases and J by 12 bases, and 14 bases separated the two germline ends. Germline V CDR1 and CDR2: DFQATT, SNEGSKA (reference sequence). The CDR3 sequence is 11 residues long. In nucleotides, the CDR3 is TGCAGTGCTAGTACGGCCTACGGACACACCTTC. Translation: CSASTAYGHTF.

By frequency in the sample, this clone is large (0.1 to 1%). The rearrangement joins TRBV7-8 to TRBJ2-3; TRBD2 matches at 14 bases. V shed 1 base and J 1 base; nucleotides not matched to a gene: 1. This CDR3 contains 17 residues. The germline V gene encodes CDR1 SGHVS and CDR2 FQNEAQ. For the CDR3, the DNA is TGTGCCAGCAGCTTAGGGGGACTAGCGGGGGGCACAGATACGCAGTATTTT. This translates into CASSLGGLAGGTDTQYF.

A few counts support this clone. This chain connects TRBV9 to TRBJ2-3, with 7 bases fitting TRBD2. From germline, CDR1 is SGDLS and CDR2 YYNGEE. This CDR3 spans 13 amino acids. Germline trimming cut 5 bases from V and 6 bases from J; bases unmatched to any gene: 6. The DNA for the CDR3 is TGTGCCAGCAGTGCGGACGGGGGGGATACGCAGTATTTT. Protein: CASSADGGDTQYF.

A few counts support this clone. This chain uses TRBV6-4 with TRBJ2-2; the D is unclear. CDR3 length: 14 amino acids. Trimming stripped 8 bases from V and 4 bases from J, with 14 bases between. The germline CDR1 and CDR2 sequences are MRHNA and SNTAGT. This CDR3 is CASPSEGPTGELFF. CDR3 sequence (DNA): TGTGCCAGCCCGTCGGAAGGGCCCACCGGGGAGCTGTTTTTT.

The chain couples TRBV4-3 to TRBJ1-1; a weak D match, TRBD1 (5 bases). V was trimmed by 3 bases and J by 1 base, leaving 9 bases between them. The V gene's germline CDR1 is LGHNA and CDR2 YSLEER. The CDR3 has 14 amino acids. The CDR3 sequence is CASSHGDRNTEAFF. The CDR3 DNA is TGCGCCAGCAGCCACGGAGACAGGAACACTGAAGCTTTCTTT.

This clone is labeled as large. The rearrangement links TRBV5-1 to TRBJ1-6; perhaps TRBD1 as D (5 bases). Trimming removed 2 bases from V and 5 bases from J, with 11 bases in between. The CDR3 is 15 residues long. Germline V lookup: CDR1 SGHRS, CDR2 YFSETQ. CDR3 bases: TGCGCCAGCAGCTTCGGGACCGGCAATAATTCACCCCTCCACTTT. This gives the protein CASSFGTGNNSPLHF.

This chain connects TRBV10-3 to TRBJ2-1, with 9 bases matching TRBD2. This CDR3 comprises 16 residues. Germline CDR1 ENHRY, CDR2 SYGVKD. Trimming at V came to 2 bases and at J to 1 base, leaving 3 bases not matched to a gene. The CDR3 region is CAISERSGRSYNEQFF. The CDR3 DNA follows: TGTGCCATCAGTGAGCGGAGCGGGAGGTCCTACAATGAGCAGTTCTTC.

CDR3 residues: CASKRDSTFNQPQHF. The CDR3 coding sequence is TGTGCCAGCAAGAGGGACAGCACCTTCAATCAGCCCCAGCATTTT. The genes are TRBV6-6 and TRBJ1-5, with TRBD1 matching over 7 bases. With 7 bases clipped from V and 3 bases from J, the junction kept 9 bases outside the gene matches. Germline V CDR1 and CDR2: MNHNY, SVGAGI (reference sequence). The CDR3 has 15 amino acids.

This clone is medium-sized (0.01 to 0.1%). CDR3 region: CASSPQTTYVWYTF. CDR3 in DNA: TGTGCCAGTAGTCCACAGACAACTTATGTGTGGTACACCTTC. V gene TRBV19 combines with J gene TRBJ1-2; D is unresolved. V was clipped by 5 bases and J by 11 bases, with 21 bases between them. Germline-derived CDR1 and CDR2 are LNHDA and SQIVND (reference sequence). The CDR3 is made up of 14 amino acids. Full variable domain (remainder filled in from reference TRBV19 and TRBJ1-2): DGGITQSPKYLFRKEGQNVTLSCEQNLNHDAMYWYRQDPGQGLRLIYYSQIVNDFQKGDIAEGYSVSREKKESFPLTVTSAQKNPTAFYLCASSPQTTYVWYTFGSGTRLTVV.

CDR3 nucleotide sequence: TGTGCCAGCAGTGAACCAGGGTACGAGCAGTACTTC. Translated: CASSEPGYEQYF. The V gene is TRBV6-1, the J gene TRBJ2-7; D may be TRBD1 (5 bases). The CDR3 is 12 amino acids. Looked up from germline, CDR1 is MNHNS and CDR2 is SASEGT. V dropped 2 bases and J dropped 4 bases, with 6 bases sitting between them.

This clone was found a few times. The CDR3 DNA sequence: TGTGCCAGTCTGGGGGGTTACGGCGAGCAGTACTTC. It specifies CASLGGYGEQYF. The chain joins TRBV19 to TRBJ2-7; tentatively, D is TRBD2 (6 bases). The CDR3 extends over 12 amino acids. Trimming removed 8 bases from V and 6 bases from J, with 14 bases in between. Germline CDR1 reads LNHDA; CDR2 reads SQIVND (reference sequence). Combining the CDR3 with reference TRBV19 and TRBJ2-7 gives the whole variable domain DGGITQSPKYLFRKEGQNVTLSCEQNLNHDAMYWYRQDPGQGLRLIYYSQIVNDFQKGDIAEGYSVSREKKESFPLTVTSAQKNPTAFYLCASLGGYGEQYFGPGTRLTVT.

This CDR3 reads CASSFNWELFF. CDR3 nucleotide sequence: TGTGCCAGCAGCTTCAATTGGGAGCTGTTTTTT. The V gene is TRBV7-2, the J gene TRBJ2-2; D unclear. This CDR3 is built from 11 residues. Germline-derived CDR1 and CDR2 are SGHTA and FQGNSA. V was trimmed by 3 bases and J by 9 bases, leaving 5 bases between them.

By share, this clone ranks as medium-sized. The CDR3 here is CASSLGIDTEAFF. CDR3 in DNA: TGTGCCAGCAGCCTCGGAATCGACACTGAAGCTTTCTTT. V and J are TRBV11-3 and TRBJ1-1; no reliable D call. The CDR3 extends over 13 amino acids. V lost 5 bases to trimming and J lost 3 bases, with 10 bases between them. CDR1 and CDR2 (germline): SGHNT, YENEEA.

This clone is large (0.1 to 1%). In nucleotides, the CDR3 is TGTGCCAGTAGGACCGGGACTAGTGTAGGCGAGCAGTACTTC. It is translated as CASRTGTSVGEQYF. This chain connects TRBV19 to TRBJ2-7, with 8 bases fitting TRBD2. This CDR3 region has 14 residues. The germline gives CDR1 LNHDA, CDR2 SQIVND (reference sequence). J was trimmed by 6 bases and V by 6 bases; bases with no gene match: 10.